This T cell receptor beta chain came from a study of OX40 agonist ivuxolimab in advanced cancers. Study results and limitations: Dosing at 0.1 to 3.0 mg/kg was accompanied by clonal expansion of CD4+ and CD8+ blood T cells by week 6.

For this clone: The target antigen is unknown.

Looked up from germline, CDR1 is MDHEN and CDR2 is SYDVKM. Trimming shortened V by 3 bases and J by 11 bases, and 25 bases separated the two germline ends. The length of the CDR3 is 16 residues. Profiled with immunoSEQ multiplex PCR; TCRdb holds only in-frame clones, not every one. The table has 90,000 or so clones, 75% to 90% seen once. Peripheral blood came from all dose cohorts at three timepoints. This chain links TRBV28 with TRBJ1-1; D ambiguous. This specimen consisted of CD4+ or CD8+ T cells sorted from blood, obtained in a trial of the OX40 agonist ivuxolimab. The receptor comes from an adult with an advanced solid tumor such as melanoma, head and neck, liver or kidney cancer. This CDR3 is CASSLSGLVPISRAFF. In nucleotides, the CDR3 is TGTGCCAGCAGTTTGTCTGGTTTGGTACCCATCTCAAGGGCTTTCTTT.